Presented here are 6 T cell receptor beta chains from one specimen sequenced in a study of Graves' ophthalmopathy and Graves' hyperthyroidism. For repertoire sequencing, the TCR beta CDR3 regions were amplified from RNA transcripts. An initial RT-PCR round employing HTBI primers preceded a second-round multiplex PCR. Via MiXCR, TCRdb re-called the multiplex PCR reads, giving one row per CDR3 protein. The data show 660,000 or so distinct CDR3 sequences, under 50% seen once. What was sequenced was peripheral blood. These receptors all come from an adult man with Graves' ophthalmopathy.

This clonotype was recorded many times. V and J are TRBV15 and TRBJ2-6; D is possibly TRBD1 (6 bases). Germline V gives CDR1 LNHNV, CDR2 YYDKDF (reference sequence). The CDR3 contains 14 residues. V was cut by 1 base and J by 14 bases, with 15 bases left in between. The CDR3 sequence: CATSRVLGDKILTF. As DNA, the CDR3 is TGTGCCACCAGCAGAGTCCTAGGGGACAAGATCCTGACTTTC.

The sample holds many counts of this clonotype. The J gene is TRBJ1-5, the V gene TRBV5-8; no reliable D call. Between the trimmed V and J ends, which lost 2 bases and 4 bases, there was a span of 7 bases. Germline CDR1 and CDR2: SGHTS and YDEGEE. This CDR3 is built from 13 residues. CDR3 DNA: TGTGCCAGCAGCTTATGGGTGAATCAGCCCCAGCATTTT. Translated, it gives CASSLWVNQPQHF. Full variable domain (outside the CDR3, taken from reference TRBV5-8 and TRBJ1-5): EAGVTQSPTHLIKTRGQQATLRCSPISGHTSVYWYQQALGLGLQFLLWYDEGEERNRGNFPPRFSGRQFPNYSSELNVNALELEDSALYLCASSLWVNQPQHFGDGTRLSIL.

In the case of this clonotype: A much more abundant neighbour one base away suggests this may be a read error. In DNA form, the CDR3 reads TGTGCCATCACCCAGGGGGGCGAGCAGTACTTC. Protein: CAITQGGEQYF. The chain links TRBV10-3 to TRBJ2-7; perhaps TRBD1 as D (7 bases). The CDR3 has 11 amino acids. Germline assignment: CDR1 ENHRY and CDR2 SYGVKD. V dropped 7 bases and J dropped 6 bases, with 10 bases sitting between them.

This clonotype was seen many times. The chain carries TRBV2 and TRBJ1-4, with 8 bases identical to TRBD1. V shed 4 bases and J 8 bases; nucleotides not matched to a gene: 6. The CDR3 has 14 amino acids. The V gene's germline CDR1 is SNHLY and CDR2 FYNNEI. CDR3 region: CASSGQGKREKLFF. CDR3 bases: TGTGCCAGCAGTGGACAGGGGAAAAGGGAAAAACTGTTTTTT.

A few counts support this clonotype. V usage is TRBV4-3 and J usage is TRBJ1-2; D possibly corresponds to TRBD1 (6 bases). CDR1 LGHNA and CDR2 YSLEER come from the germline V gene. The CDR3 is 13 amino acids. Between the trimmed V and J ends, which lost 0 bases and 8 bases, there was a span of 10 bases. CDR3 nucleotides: TGCGCCAGCAGCCAAGAAGGGGGTTTCGGCTACACCTTC. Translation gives CASSQEGGFGYTF.

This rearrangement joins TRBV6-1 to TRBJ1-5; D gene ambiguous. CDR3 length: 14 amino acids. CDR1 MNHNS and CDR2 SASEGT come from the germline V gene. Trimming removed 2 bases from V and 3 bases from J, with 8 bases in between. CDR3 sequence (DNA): TGTGCCAGCAGTGAAATTTTTGACAATCAGCCCCAGCATTTT. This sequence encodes CASSEIFDNQPQHF.